A single sample is the source of the 24 T cell receptor beta chains below, sequenced in a study of blood T cell repertoires in COVID-19. Clones were sequenced by immunoSEQ multiplex PCR, and TCRdb holds only the in-frame ones, with some missing. The data hold over 25,000 clones, with almost 85% observed a single time. The sequencing sample was made of peripheral blood. These receptors were obtained from an elderly man with active COVID-19.

The V and J genes are TRBV7-6 and TRBJ2-3, with D possibly TRBD2 on 5 matching bases. There are 14 residues in the CDR3. V lost 5 bases and J 7 bases, leaving 16 bases between the germline ends. Per the germline V gene, CDR1 is SGHVS and CDR2 is FNYEAQ. The CDR3, as DNA: TGTGCCAGCAGCCACTACGGGGTCGGGTATACGCAGTATTTT. It translates to CASSHYGVGYTQYF.

The V gene is TRBV3-1 (or the pseudogene TRBV3-2), the J gene TRBJ2-2, with D tentatively TRBD2 (5 bases). CDR3 length: 15 residues. Per the germline V gene, CDR1 is LGHDT and CDR2 is YNNKEL (reference sequence). The V gene lost 3 bases and the J gene lost 3 bases, with 11 bases spanning the gap. This CDR3 is CASSHGSGYTGELFF. DNA for the CDR3: TGTGCCAGCAGCCACGGGTCGGGGTACACCGGGGAGCTGTTTTTT.

The rearrangement uses TRBV30 and TRBJ2-7, with D perhaps TRBD1 (6 bases). V lost 5 bases and J lost 4, with 12 bases in between. Germline V gene sequence: CDR1 GTSNPN, CDR2 SVGIG (reference sequence). CDR3 length equals 12 residues. The CDR3 coding sequence is TGTGCCTGGGGCTACGACAGGTACGAGCAGTACTTC. Translating it yields CAWGYDRYEQYF.

The J gene is TRBJ2-3, the V gene TRBV9, with D tentatively TRBD2 (7 bases). Trimming pared 3 bases from V and 6 bases from J, leaving 20 bases between. Germline CDR1 reads SGDLS; CDR2 reads YYNGEE. The CDR3 runs to 16 residues. The chain's CDR3 is CASSGPSGGAYDTQYF. The CDR3 coding sequence is TGTGCCAGCAGCGGTCCTTCTGGGGGGGCATATGATACGCAGTATTTT. Filled out from reference TRBV9 and TRBJ2-3, the complete variable domain reads DSGVTQTPKHLITATGQRVTLRCSPRSGDLSVYWYQQSLDQGLQFLIQYYNGEERAKGNILERFSAQQFPDLHSELNLSSLELGDSALYFCASSGPSGGAYDTQYFGPGTRLTVL.

The table lists this clone with a few counts. V gene TRBV5-6 combines with J gene TRBJ2-1; a weak D match, TRBD1 (5 bases). Germline V gives CDR1 SGHDT, CDR2 YYEEEE. Trimming pared 0 bases from V and 4 bases from J, leaving 14 bases between. The CDR3 has 16 amino acids. The CDR3 DNA follows: TGTGCCAGCAGCTTGGCAGGGTTGGCGGATTACAATGAGCAGTTCTTC. This sequence encodes CASSLAGLADYNEQFF.

The rearrangement joins TRBV5-4 to TRBJ1-3; D is unclear. The CDR3 runs 15 residues. The V gene lost 0 bases and the J gene lost 0 bases, with 7 bases spanning the gap. The germline V gene has CDR1 SGHNT and CDR2 YYREEE (reference sequence). CDR3 bases: TGTGCCAGCAGCTTGGATGTATACTCTGGAAACACCATATATTTT. Encoded protein: CASSLDVYSGNTIYF.

CDR3 amino acids: CASSSQAGLAKNIQYF. Written as DNA, the CDR3 is TGTGCCAGCAGCAGCCAGGCAGGGCTAGCCAAAAACATTCAGTACTTC. The J gene is TRBJ2-4, the V gene TRBV6-2 or TRBV6-3, with D possibly TRBD1 on 5 matching bases. There are 16 residues in the CDR3. Deletions cut 6 bases from V and 0 bases from J, with 15 bases between. Germline V lookup: CDR1 MNHEY, CDR2 SVGEGT.

The V gene is TRBV6-5, the J gene TRBJ2-7; D perhaps matches TRBD2 (6 bases). Per germline, CDR1 MNHEY and CDR2 SVGAGI. V lost 6 bases to trimming and J lost 0 bases, with 15 bases between them. CDR3 size: 15 residues. CDR3 sequence (DNA): TGTGCCAGCAGCGAGGGGACTGGTTACTCCTACGAGCAGTACTTC. Amino acids: CASSEGTGYSYEQYF.

V usage is TRBV9 and J usage is TRBJ1-4; D remains unclear. CDR3 length equals 16 residues. V was clipped by 0 bases and J by 8 bases, with 17 bases between them. Germline CDR1 is SGDLS and CDR2 is YYNGEE. CDR3 region: CASSVGLQLNGEKLFF. CDR3 DNA sequence: TGTGCCAGCAGCGTAGGTCTACAGCTGAATGGGGAAAAACTGTTTTTT.

The chain employs TRBV2 and TRBJ2-1; TRBD1 is a possible D gene (6 bases). With 3 bases removed from V and 8 bases from J, the gap between germline ends came to 17 bases. The CDR3 sequence is 15 residues long. CDR1 is SNHLY, CDR2 FYNNEI, per germline. The CDR3 DNA sequence: TGTGCCAGCAGTGATGGACAGCCCTTGGGCGATGAGCAGTTCTTC. Translated: CASSDGQPLGDEQFF.

This clone was recorded a few times. J is TRBJ2-1 and V is TRBV7-2; 10 bases agree with TRBD2. The germline V gene has CDR1 SGHTA and CDR2 FQGNSA. Trimming at V came to 5 bases and at J to 2 bases, leaving 3 bases not matched to a gene. This CDR3 region has 15 residues. The DNA of the CDR3 is TGTGCCAGCAGCCCAACTAGCGGGGCCTACAATGAGCAGTTCTTC. Protein: CASSPTSGAYNEQFF.

The chain has TRBV30 and TRBJ2-1, with a weak D call TRBD2 (5 bases). The CDR3 contains 13 residues. CDR1 is GTSNPN, CDR2 SVGIG, per germline (reference sequence). V dropped 0 bases and J dropped 12 bases, with 15 bases sitting between them. The CDR3 DNA sequence: TGTGCCTGGAGTGTACTTGGGCTAGGAGGGCAGTTCTTC. It specifies CAWSVLGLGGQFF.

This clone was seen once. CDR3 coding DNA: TGTGCCAGTATCCCCGGGGGGGCATTGAACACCGGGGAGCTGTTTTTT. Translating it yields CASIPGGALNTGELFF. This rearrangement joins TRBV19 to TRBJ2-2; 8 bases line up with TRBD2. Germline CDR1 reads LNHDA; CDR2 reads SQIVND (reference sequence). The ends lost 7 bases at V and 1 base at J; junction bases unmatched: 8. The CDR3 runs 16 residues.

With regard to this clone: One end of the junction fails to match germline, which may point to a read error. CDR3 in DNA: TGTCGGACTAGCGATAGCGATGAGCAGTTCTTC. It translates to CRTSDSDEQFF. This chain joins TRBV4-1 and TRBJ2-1, with 9 bases matching TRBD2. Germline CDR1 is MGHRA and CDR2 is YSYEKL. The CDR3 has 11 residues.

The V call is TRBV2, the J call TRBJ1-2, with 9 bases identical to TRBD1. Looked up from germline, CDR1 is SNHLY and CDR2 is FYNNEI. The CDR3 is 15 residues long. V was pared by 4 bases and J by 3 bases, with 6 bases of the junction left unmatched. CDR3 nucleotide sequence: TGTGCCAGCAGTGCCTATACAGGGGGCTACTATGGCTACACCTTC. Translated: CASSAYTGGYYGYTF. The whole variable domain, filled in from reference TRBV2 and TRBJ1-2, reads EPEVTQTPSHQVTQMGQEVILRCVPISNHLYFYWYRQILGQKVEFLVSFYNNEISEKSEIFDDQFSVERPDGSNFTLKIRSTKLEDSAMYFCASSAYTGGYYGYTFGSGTRLTVV.

Concerning this clone: Other DNA sequences within the sample encode an identical CDR3. V and J are TRBV24-1 and TRBJ1-2; tentatively, D is TRBD1 (6 bases). V gave up 4 bases and J gave up 4 bases, with 12 bases separating them. Germline V gene data show CDR1 as KGHDR and CDR2 as SFDVKD. The CDR3 is made up of 14 amino acids. The CDR3 loop reads CATSDLTGSYGYTF. CDR3 DNA sequence: TGTGCCACCAGTGACCTGACAGGTAGCTATGGCTACACCTTC.

This chain connects TRBV5-1 to TRBJ2-5; TRBD2 is a possible D gene (6 bases). Looked up from germline, CDR1 is SGHRS and CDR2 is YFSETQ. The CDR3 has 16 residues. V was cut by 3 bases and J by 5 bases, with 20 bases left in between. CDR3: CASSSLGQLAWETQYF. CDR3 nucleotides: TGCGCCAGCAGCTCGTTGGGCCAACTAGCTTGGGAGACCCAGTACTTC.

The chain couples TRBV24-1 to TRBJ2-1; perhaps TRBD2 as D (6 bases). Germline CDR1 is KGHDR and CDR2 is SFDVKD. V was pared by 9 bases and J by 8 bases, with 19 bases between. The CDR3 consists of 14 residues. The CDR3 is CATAGSSAVDEQFF. The CDR3 DNA sequence: TGTGCCACCGCGGGCTCTAGCGCCGTGGATGAGCAGTTCTTC.

The rearrangement links TRBV5-1 to TRBJ1-3; 7 nucleotides line up with TRBD1. The CDR3 runs to 15 residues. Germline V gene sequence: CDR1 SGHRS, CDR2 YFSETQ. Trimming removed 3 bases from V and 6 bases from J; junction bases left unmatched: 9. This CDR3 reads CASSSYGDSVNTIYF. In nucleotides, the CDR3 is TGCGCCAGCAGCTCATATGGGGACAGTGTAAACACCATATATTTT.

The rearrangement joins TRBV7-3 to TRBJ2-3, with D hard to call. CDR3 length equals 13 residues. The V gene lost 2 bases and the J gene lost 6 bases, with 9 bases spanning the gap. Per the germline V gene, CDR1 is SGHTA and CDR2 is FQGTGA. The CDR3 protein is CASSLGPADTQYF. As DNA, the CDR3 is TGTGCCAGCAGCTTAGGGCCGGCGGATACGCAGTATTTT. The complete variable domain, with remaining parts taken from reference TRBV7-3 and TRBJ2-3, reads GAGVSQTPSNKVTEKGKYVELRCDPISGHTALYWYRQSLGQGPEFLIYFQGTGAADDSGLPNDRFFAVRPEGSVSTLKIQRTERGDSAVYLCASSLGPADTQYFGPGTRLTVL.

In DNA form, the CDR3 reads TGTGCCAGCAGCATCGGCACAGAGGGTTCACCCCTCCACTTT. Amino acid sequence: CASSIGTEGSPLHF. The V gene is TRBV6-2 or TRBV6-3, the J gene TRBJ1-6, with no clear D. This CDR3 is built from 14 residues. Trimming shortened V by 6 bases and J by 9 bases, and 15 bases separated the two germline ends. Germline CDR1 reads MNHEY; CDR2 reads SVGEGT.

The chain combines TRBV6-6 with TRBJ1-2; TRBD1 agrees at 8 bases. CDR1 and CDR2 from the germline V gene are MNHNY and SVGAGI (reference sequence). With V trimmed by 0 bases and J by 8 bases, 2 bases remained unmatched. The CDR3 covers 13 residues. The CDR3 here is CASSYSDRAGYTF. DNA of the CDR3: TGTGCCAGCAGTTACTCGGACAGGGCGGGCTACACCTTC.

The chain combines TRBV5-6 with TRBJ1-4; D remains ambiguous. V lost 2 bases, J lost 0 bases, and 17 bases lay in between. Per germline, CDR1 SGHDT and CDR2 YYEEEE. This CDR3 spans 18 amino acids. The CDR3 sequence is CASSFERPRNATNEKLFF. The CDR3 DNA is TGTGCCAGCAGCTTTGAGAGACCGCGGAATGCAACTAATGAAAAACTGTTTTTT.

This clone appeared once. This chain joins TRBV7-2 and TRBJ1-5; 8 nucleotides line up with TRBD1. The germline V gene has CDR1 SGHTA and CDR2 FQGNSA. The CDR3 length is 15 residues. V shed 2 bases and J 6 bases; nucleotides not matched to a gene: 6. The CDR3 DNA sequence: TGTGCCAGCAGCTTACAGGACAGGGAGGGTCAGCCCCAGCATTTT. This encodes CASSLQDREGQPQHF.